The rows below give T cell receptor beta chains drawn from one sample of a study of identical twins. From the 5' RACE reads, TCRdb called clonotypes with MiXCR, one entry per CDR3 protein. The sample yields more than 1.5 million distinct CDR3 sequences, under 35% seen once. Sequencing was done on a sample of cord blood. The receptors come from a newborn girl in good health. The CDR3 runs from the conserved cysteine through the conserved F or W. D genes are given only for firm matches. Not all rows give a size; the values are once, few, many and, for expanded clones, a class.

CDR3nt | CDR3aa | abundance | j_gene | d_gene | v_gene
TGCAGCGTTGAAGTTCGGGGCCAGAACACTGAAGCTTTCTTT | CSVEVRGQNTEAFF | - | TRBJ1-1 | - | TRBV29-1
TGTGCCAGCAGCCAGACCAGCGGGAATGACTACAATGAGCAGTTCTTC | CASSQTSGNDYNEQFF | - | TRBJ2-1 | TRBD2 | TRBV7-2
TGTGCCAGCAGTTTAAACTCCTACAATGAGCAGTTCTTC | CASSLNSYNEQFF | many | TRBJ2-1 | - | TRBV7-2
TGCGCCAGCAGCACTAAGAACACCGGGGAGCTGTTTTTT | CASSTKNTGELFF | - | TRBJ2-2 | - | TRBV4-1
TGCAGTGCCATAATCAAGGGACTAGCGGGAGGGAGCTACGAGCAGTACTTC | CSAIIKGLAGGSYEQYF | - | TRBJ2-7 | TRBD2 | TRBV20-1
TGTGCCACCAGCAGTCATCGGACAGCCGCCTACGAGCAGTACTTC | CATSSHRTAAYEQYF | - | TRBJ2-7 | - | TRBV15
TGCGCCAGCAGCTTGGAATTCGGTAGAAGAACCTACGAGCAGTACTTC | CASSLEFGRRTYEQYF | many | TRBJ2-7 | - | TRBV5-1
TGTGCCAGCGTCCGGGACAGTAATTCACCCCTCCACTTT | CASVRDSNSPLHF | - | TRBJ1-6 | TRBD1 | TRBV7-9
TGTGCCAGCCGACGAGGGGGACAGGGCAAATATGGCTACACCTTC | CASRRGGQGKYGYTF | - | TRBJ1-2 | TRBD1 | TRBV28
TGTGCCTGGAGCCCCGCCCGTAGGGGGAATAATTCACCCCTCCACTTT | CAWSPARRGNNSPLHF | few | TRBJ1-6 | - | TRBV30
TGCGCCAGCAGCCAGGGACGGGACAGGATTTACGAGCAGTACTTC | CASSQGRDRIYEQYF | - | TRBJ2-7 | TRBD1 | TRBV4-1
TGCAGTGCTAGTCCACAGGGGTTTATGGATCAGCCCCAGCATTTT | CSASPQGFMDQPQHF | - | TRBJ1-5 | TRBD1 | TRBV20-1
TGTGCCAGCAGCTCCCAAGGACTCAGCACAGATACGTATTTT | CASSSQGLSTDTYF | few | TRBJ2-3 | - | TRBV12-3/TRBV12-4
TGCAGCGTTGCCCCGGGACTAGCGGACACTACGCAGTATTTT | CSVAPGLADTTQYF | few | TRBJ2-3 | TRBD2 | TRBV29-1
TGTGCCAGCACCCGCGGGACACTAAACTATGGCTACACCTTC | CASTRGTLNYGYTF | few | TRBJ1-2 | - | TRBV28
TGTGCCAGCAGAGCCACAGGGGCGTCCTACAATGAGCAGTTCTTC | CASRATGASYNEQFF | few | TRBJ2-1 | TRBD1 | TRBV6-1
TGTGCCAGCAGTTTGACTAGCTTGGGGGTGGGGCCCACAGATACGCAGTATTTT | CASSLTSLGVGPTDTQYF | - | TRBJ2-3 | TRBD2 | TRBV27
TGCAGTACTAGAGATTTCCCGGGACAGGGTTACGAGCAGTACTTC | CSTRDFPGQGYEQYF | once | TRBJ2-7 | TRBD1 | TRBV20-1
TGCAGCGTTGGGCCGACTAGTCGACCCTACGAGCAGTACTTC | CSVGPTSRPYEQYF | many | TRBJ2-7 | - | TRBV29-1
TGTGCCAGCAGCGTGAGGGACAGCTCCTATAATTCACCCCTCCACTTT | CASSVRDSSYNSPLHF | - | TRBJ1-6 | TRBD1 | TRBV9
TGTGCCACCAGTGATTGGGCGACAGATACGCAGTATTTT | CATSDWATDTQYF | many | TRBJ2-3 | - | TRBV24-1
TGTGCCATCAGTGGGACAGGGGGCAATTCACCCCTCCACTTT | CAISGTGGNSPLHF | many | TRBJ1-6 | TRBD1 | TRBV10-3
TGTGCCAGCAGTGAATCCGGGACTAGCGGGGGGCAGCAGTTCTTC | CASSESGTSGGQQFF | few | TRBJ2-1 | TRBD2 | TRBV6-4
TGTGCCAGCAGTGGATGGGACAGGGACAAAAACATTCAGTACTTC | CASSGWDRDKNIQYF | few | TRBJ2-4 | TRBD1 | TRBV2
TGTGCCAGCAGTTCGGGGGCCCGTATCTTGGGAGGCTACACCTTC | CASSSGARILGGYTF | - | TRBJ1-2 | - | TRBV12-3/TRBV12-4
TGTGCCAGCAGTTTATTTAGCGGGAGCGCAGATACGCAGTATTTT | CASSLFSGSADTQYF | - | TRBJ2-3 | TRBD2 | TRBV12-3/TRBV12-4
TGTGCCAGCGGACAGGGGACCGAGCAGTACTTC | CASGQGTEQYF | few | TRBJ2-7 | TRBD1 | TRBV6-5
TGTGCCAGCAGCCCATGGACAGGGGTTTACGAGCAGTACTTC | CASSPWTGVYEQYF | - | TRBJ2-7 | TRBD1 | TRBV7-9
TGTGCCAGCAGTTTAGCCGAGGGACGGCTCAATTCACCCCTCCACTTT | CASSLAEGRLNSPLHF | - | TRBJ1-6 | - | TRBV6-5
TGTGCCGTCCGCTTTACGGGAGATCACTCGCGGCCCCAGCATTTT | CAVRFTGDHSRPQHF | few | TRBJ1-5 | - | TRBV11-3
TGTGCCAGCACCCGAGGGGAACCCTTTAATCAGCCCCAGCATTTT | CASTRGEPFNQPQHF | - | TRBJ1-5 | - | TRBV2
TGTGCCAGCAGCCAAGAGTCCATGAGCTCCTACAATGAGCAGTACTTC | CASSQESMSSYNEQYF | - | TRBJ2-7 | - | TRBV3-1
TGTGCCACCGTTCGCCGGGACAGGGGCGACTATGGCTACACCTTC | CATVRRDRGDYGYTF | - | TRBJ1-2 | TRBD1 | TRBV12-3/TRBV12-4
TGTGCCAGCTCCCAGCACAGGGTACTCGATGAGCAGTTCTTC | CASSQHRVLDEQFF | - | TRBJ2-1 | - | TRBV28
TGTGCCAGCACCGACCAGGCCCGAGACTACGAGCAGTACTTC | CASTDQARDYEQYF | - | TRBJ2-7 | - | TRBV6-6